The rows below give T cell receptor beta chains drawn from one sample of a study of CD8+CD57+ T cells in acquired aplastic anemia. TCRdb independently ran MiXCR on the reads; one entry per CDR3 protein. Of about 190,000 distinct CDR3 sequences in the sample, more than 45% were seen once. The sequencing sample was made of sorted CD4+, CD8+, or CD8+CD57+ T cells (not recorded which) from PBMCs. All receptors come from a human donor with aplastic anemia. The CDR3 runs from the conserved cysteine through the conserved F or W. The order of the fields is clone size, J gene, V gene, D gene, CDR3 length, CDR3 DNA, CDR3 protein. D genes are given only for firm matches. Not all rows give a size; the values are once, few, many and, for expanded clones, a class.

-	TRBJ1-1	TRBV5-1	TRBD1	17	TGCGCCAGCAGCTTGGATCCCCAGGGGGCTGGAAACACTGAAGCTTTCTTT	CASSLDPQGAGNTEAFF
-	TRBJ1-5	TRBV20-1	TRBD1	12	TGCAGTGCCGGACAGGGCAATCAGCCCCAGCATTTT	CSAGQGNQPQHF
few	TRBJ2-7	TRBV10-3	-	11	TGTGCCATCAGTGAATCCCCTAAGCAGTACTTC	CAISESPKQYF
-	TRBJ2-7	TRBV5-1	TRBD1	15	TGCGCCAGCAGCCCGGGGACAGGACTCACCTACGAGCAGTACTTC	CASSPGTGLTYEQYF
many	TRBJ1-5	TRBV6-7	-	15	TGTGCCAGCAGTCTCCTGTACAGGGAGAATCAGCCCCAGCATTTT	CASSLLYRENQPQHF
few	TRBJ2-3	TRBV20-1	TRBD2	16	TGCAGTGCTAGAGATTCGACTAGCGTGAGCACAGATACGCAGTATTTT	CSARDSTSVSTDTQYF
-	TRBJ2-7	TRBV19	-	11	TGTGCCAGTAGTATGGCCTACGAGCAGTACTTC	CASSMAYEQYF
-	TRBJ1-5	TRBV10-2	-	14	TGCGCCAGCAACCAGGGAAATAGCAATCAGCCCCAGCATTTT	CASNQGNSNQPQHF
-	TRBJ1-5	TRBV19	-	13	TGTGCCACCGCGACTGACCGGGGTCAGCCCCAGCATTTT	CATATDRGQPQHF
many	TRBJ1-2	TRBV6-1	-	18	TGTGCCAGCAGTGAATCTTTGGGGACGCCTCAGTGGTGGCCGGACTACACCTTC	CASSESLGTPQWWPDYTF
-	TRBJ2-5	TRBV30	-	14	TGTGCCTGGAGTAGTGTCAGGGCGGGGGAGACCCAGTACTTC	CAWSSVRAGETQYF
-	TRBJ1-1	TRBV25-1	-	13	TGTGCCAGCAGTTCTTTTATTGACAGAGAAGCTTTCTTT	CASSSFIDREAFF
many	TRBJ2-3	TRBV29-1	-	14	TGCAGCGTCAAGGGGGGGTCCCTCACAGATACGCAGTATTTT	CSVKGGSLTDTQYF
-	TRBJ2-2	TRBV4-1	TRBD2	22	TGCGCCAGCAGCCAACCGCGACCCGGGACTAGCGGGAGGAGAGGGAACACCGGGGAGCTGTTTTTT	CASSQPRPGTSGRRGNTGELFF
-	TRBJ2-5	TRBV29-1	TRBD1	12	TGCAGCTCGGACAGGGGTAAAGAGACCCAGTACTTC	CSSDRGKETQYF
few	TRBJ1-4	TRBV25-1	-	17	TGTGCCAGCAGTACGGACTTGAACGGGGCAACTAATGAAAAACTGTTTTTT	CASSTDLNGATNEKLFF
many	TRBJ2-7	TRBV20-1	TRBD1	13	TGCAGTGCTAGACAGGGGGCGAGGTACGAGCAGTACTTC	CSARQGARYEQYF
-	TRBJ1-5	TRBV30	-	16	TGTGCCTGGAGTGGTCGTAGAGTGAGGGGCACAGATACGCAGCATTTT	CAWSGRRVRGTDTQHF
many	TRBJ2-3	TRBV20-1	-	16	TGCAGTGCTCCCCGCGCGAGCAGGGGGGGCACAGATACGCAGTATTTT	CSAPRASRGGTDTQYF
-	TRBJ1-2	TRBV7-9	-	13	TGTGCCAGCGGCTCAGCTGAAGCGGGACGCTACACCTTC	CASGSAEAGRYTF
-	TRBJ2-7	TRBV27	-	13	TGTGCCAGCAGTTTCAGGGTACAGTACGAGCAGTACTTC	CASSFRVQYEQYF
few	TRBJ2-7	TRBV15	-	15	TGTGCCACCAGCAGAAGAAGGGCCATGGGGGACGAGCAGTACTTC	CATSRRRAMGDEQYF
-	TRBJ2-1	TRBV2	TRBD2	14	TGTGCCAGTGCGACTAGCGGTGTAGGGAATGAGCAGTTCTTC	CASATSGVGNEQFF
many	TRBJ2-5	TRBV10-3	TRBD1	14	TGTGCCATCAGTGCTGGACAGGACCAAGAGACCCAGTACTTC	CAISAGQDQETQYF
many	TRBJ2-7	TRBV12-1	-	14	TGTGCCAGCAGCCCACTGACAGCCGTCTACGAGCAGTACTTC	CASSPLTAVYEQYF
many	TRBJ2-6	TRBV6-5	TRBD2	15	TGTGCCAGCAGCTGGGGGGGCTCTGGGGCCAACGTCCTGACTTTC	CASSWGGSGANVLTF
-	TRBJ2-1	TRBV7-3	TRBD1	14	TGTGCCAGCAGCTTGGCGCCAGGGGGCAATGAGCAGTTCTTC	CASSLAPGGNEQFF
-	TRBJ2-1	TRBV27	TRBD1	17	TGTGCCAGCAGTCTCCCACGAGGGACAGGGGTCGGCAATGAGCAGTTCTTC	CASSLPRGTGVGNEQFF
-	TRBJ2-3	TRBV10-3	-	14	TGTGTCATCAGTGAAGGCAGGGAAACAGATACGCAGTATTTT	CVISEGRETDTQYF
-	TRBJ2-7	TRBV4-2	TRBD2	18	TGTGCCAGCAGCCAAGTCAATAGCGGGAGTGGGGGGCCCTGGGAGCAGTACTTC	CASSQVNSGSGGPWEQYF
-	TRBJ1-1	TRBV20-1	-	13	TGCAGTGCTAGAAGTGGACGGAACACTGAAGCTTTCTTT	CSARSGRNTEAFF
-	TRBJ1-2	TRBV29-1	-	12	TGCAGCGTTGATGGTCAGGTCGCTGGCTACACCTTC	CSVDGQVAGYTF